This T cell receptor (beta chain) was recovered during a study of early T cells in non-severe SARS-CoV-2 infection. In TCRdb, the 5' RACE reads were re-called with MiXCR into one record per CDR3 protein. Altogether under 90,000 distinct CDR3 sequences are present, 12% to 15% being singletons, with the ten largest covering about 6.1%. This clonotype turned up a few times. Its cognate antigen is unknown. The CDR3 length is 13 residues. The germline V gene encodes CDR1 SGHTA and CDR2 FQGTGA. The ends were cut back, 4 bases at V and 4 bases at J, with 10 bases in the middle. General study results and limits: Anti-spike CD8 specificities were favored by VDJdb matching, whose results missed private and CD4 specificities.

V is TRBV7-3 and J is TRBJ1-1; D ambiguous. This TCR was recovered from an adult who was a healthcare worker with PCR-confirmed SARS-CoV-2 infection or an uninfected control (not recorded which). Sequenced: whole blood. This CDR3 is CASSSPPGTEAFF. The CDR3, as DNA: TGTGCCAGCAGCTCCCCTCCAGGCACTGAAGCTTTCTTT.